The 27 T cell receptor beta chains reported below all come from one sample, sequenced in a study of cytomegalovirus exposure and HLA in healthy donors (dated by TCRdb to about 2017). Library creation used the immunoSEQ multiplex PCR assay. A mixture of 60 forward primers for TCR Vbeta segments and 13 reverse primers for TCR Jbeta segments was used in the multiplex PCR. Drawn from immuneACCESS, this table holds only the in-frame rearrangements with V and J called that TCRdb kept. Clones are partly lost; checked studies trace under half to an unresolved V gene and leave the rest unexplained. Present in this sample are around 60,000 clones, around 80% of which were seen just once. Less than 25% of the sample is in the top ten clones. The sequenced sample consisted of PBMCs. These TCRs come from a woman in her forties in good health and CMV-seropositive.

The CDR3 DNA reads TGTGCCAGCACCCCAGGGGGACAAGGCAATCAGCCCCAGCATTTT. This translates into CASTPGGQGNQPQHF. The V call is TRBV6-5, the J call TRBJ1-5; 7 nucleotides line up with TRBD1. The V segment lost 7 bases and the J segment 2 bases; nucleotides outside the gene matches: 8. This CDR3 is built from 15 residues. CDR1 is MNHEY and CDR2 is SVGAGI in the germline V gene.

The rearrangement uses TRBV19 and TRBJ1-5, with 8 bases matching TRBD1. The CDR3 length is 15 residues. With V trimmed by 5 bases and J by 4 bases, 7 bases remained unmatched. Per the germline V gene, CDR1 is LNHDA and CDR2 is SQIVND (reference sequence). For the CDR3, the DNA is TGTGCCAGTAGTCTACAGGGGGTTGGGAATCAGCCCCAGCATTTT. It specifies CASSLQGVGNQPQHF.

V usage is TRBV12-5 and J usage is TRBJ1-1, with TRBD1 identical over 11 bases. This CDR3 is built from 14 residues. V trimming: 6 bases; J trimming: 2 bases; junction bases outside the gene matches: 2. Germline assignment: CDR1 LGHNT and CDR2 FRNRAP. DNA for the CDR3: TGTGCTAGTGGCCGGACAGGGGGCAACACTGAAGCTTTCTTT. It codes for CASGRTGGNTEAFF.

This sequence joins TRBV7-8 and TRBJ1-3; D is unclear. V was trimmed by 3 bases and J by 0 bases, leaving 12 bases between them. CDR1 SGHVS and CDR2 FQNEAQ come from the germline V gene. This CDR3 region has 16 residues. The CDR3 region has the DNA TGTGCCAGCAGCTTGGGCACAATGTACTCTGGAAACACCATATATTTT. Its translation: CASSLGTMYSGNTIYF.

The genes are TRBV6-5 and TRBJ1-1, with a weak D call TRBD1 (6 bases). Trimming cost V 2 bases and J 2 bases, with 9 bases left between them. The CDR3 spans 14 residues. From germline, CDR1 is MNHEY and CDR2 SVGAGI. CDR3 sequence (DNA): TGTGCCAGCAGTTACGGGGGCCGAAACACTGAAGCTTTCTTT. Translation: CASSYGGRNTEAFF.

This clone was recorded a few times. The V and J genes are TRBV29-1 and TRBJ1-4; D is uncertain. V was pared by 4 bases and J by 8 bases, with 14 bases between. Germline V gene lookup returns CDR1 SQVTM and CDR2 ANQGSEA. The CDR3 has 13 amino acids. DNA of the CDR3: TGCAGCGTTGTCGCCCGTCGAGGGGAAAAACTGTTTTTT. The encoded protein is CSVVARRGEKLFF.

The chain carries TRBV27 and TRBJ2-3; 7 nucleotides align to TRBD2. Germline-derived CDR1 and CDR2 are MNHEY and SMNVEV (reference sequence). V shed 5 bases, J shed 2 bases, and the junction held 7 bases outside the gene matches. CDR3 length: 15 amino acids. The CDR3 loop reads CASSTPTSLTDTQYF. The CDR3 nucleotides read TGTGCCAGCAGTACCCCGACTAGCCTCACAGATACGCAGTATTTT.

The chain is built from TRBV7-3 and TRBJ2-1; no clear D. The CDR3 runs 14 residues. CDR1 is SGHTA and CDR2 is FQGTGA in the germline V gene. V gave up 5 bases and J gave up 1 base, with 9 bases separating them. The CDR3 bases are TGTGCCAGCAGCCAGACTGGGTCCTACAATGAGCAGTTCTTC. Translation: CASSQTGSYNEQFF.

This chain uses TRBV6-1 with TRBJ2-7; D not certain. This CDR3 has 14 residues. Trimming pared 7 bases from V and 0 bases from J, leaving 13 bases between. The V gene's germline CDR1 is MNHNS and CDR2 SASEGT. CDR3 in amino acids: CASKEAPSSYEQYF. The DNA of the CDR3 is TGTGCCAGCAAAGAGGCTCCGAGCTCCTACGAGCAGTACTTC.

The V call is TRBV5-4, the J call TRBJ2-3; 9 bases agree with TRBD2. Germline CDR1 is SGHNT and CDR2 is YYREEE (reference sequence). The length of the CDR3 is 16 residues. J lost 4 bases, V lost 5 bases, and 11 bases had no gene match. The CDR3 DNA reads as TGTGCCAGCAGTCCGACGGCGGGGGGGCCATCAGATACGCAGTATTTT. This sequence encodes CASSPTAGGPSDTQYF.

The chain couples TRBV5-1 to TRBJ1-6; TRBD1 matches 10 bases. CDR3 size: 16 residues. Germline CDR1 is SGHRS and CDR2 is YFSETQ. J lost 5 bases, V lost 4 bases, and 6 bases had no gene match. As DNA, the CDR3 is TGCGCCAGCAGCACGACAGGGGGCAGCGATAATTCACCCCTCCACTTT. This gives the protein CASSTTGGSDNSPLHF.

The J gene is TRBJ2-1, the V gene TRBV11-2, with 13 bases lining up with TRBD2. The CDR3 length is 17 residues. The junction had 8 bases not matched to a gene; V was cut back by 5 bases and J by 4 bases. Germline CDR1 and CDR2: SGHAT and FQNNGV. The CDR3 spells CASSPRTSGGVYNEQFF. The CDR3 coding sequence is TGTGCCAGCAGCCCCCGGACTAGCGGGGGAGTATACAATGAGCAGTTCTTC. Combining the CDR3 with reference TRBV11-2 and TRBJ2-1 gives the whole variable domain EAGVAQSPRYKIIEKRQSVAFWCNPISGHATLYWYQQILGQGPKLLIQFQNNGVVDDSQLPKDRFSAERLKGVDSTLKIQPAKLEDSAVYLCASSPRTSGGVYNEQFFGPGTRLTVL.

V gene TRBV7-3 combines with J gene TRBJ2-1, with D maybe TRBD2 (6 bases). The germline V gene has CDR1 SGHTA and CDR2 FQGTGA. V gave up 5 bases and J gave up 10 bases, with 15 bases separating them. The CDR3 contains 13 residues. As DNA, the CDR3 is TGTGCCAGCAGCCCGCGAGGGCGGGGAGAGCAGTTCTTC. It specifies CASSPRGRGEQFF. The full variable domain, in which reference TRBV7-3 and TRBJ2-1 provide the parts outside the CDR3, is GAGVSQTPSNKVTEKGKYVELRCDPISGHTALYWYRQSLGQGPEFLIYFQGTGAADDSGLPNDRFFAVRPEGSVSTLKIQRTERGDSAVYLCASSPRGRGEQFFGPGTRLTVL.

This chain joins TRBV7-2 and TRBJ2-1; 8 bases line up with TRBD2. The CDR3 covers 16 residues. The V and J ends lost 1 base and 8 bases, in that order; junction bases with no gene match: 10. The germline CDR1 and CDR2 sequences are SGHTA and FQGNSA. CDR3 loop: CASSLVGGGNQDEQFF. Here the CDR3 DNA reads TGTGCCAGCAGCTTAGTTGGCGGGGGGAACCAGGATGAGCAGTTCTTC.

The J gene is TRBJ2-3, the V gene TRBV7-9; 14 nucleotides match TRBD2. Germline V gene lookup returns CDR1 SEHNR and CDR2 FQNEAQ (reference sequence). The CDR3 extends over 18 amino acids. The V gene end was trimmed by 0 bases and the J gene end by 8 bases; junction bases not matched to a gene: 10. Here the CDR3 DNA reads TGTGCCAGCAGCTTAGCCGAGCAGTGGGGACTAGCGGGAGCTACGCAGTATTTT. This codes for CASSLAEQWGLAGATQYF. Full variable domain (outside the CDR3, taken from reference TRBV7-9 and TRBJ2-3): DTGVSQNPRHKITKRGQNVTFRCDPISEHNRLYWYRQTLGQGPEFLTYFQNEAQLEKSRLLSDRFSAERPKGSFSTLEIQRTEQGDSAMYLCASSLAEQWGLAGATQYFGPGTRLTVL.

The V and J genes are TRBV6-4 and TRBJ2-6; 8 bases fit TRBD1. Losses at the gene ends were 4 bases for V and 4 bases for J; bases not matched to a gene: 9. Germline CDR1 MRHNA, CDR2 SNTAGT. This CDR3 region has 17 residues. CDR3 in amino acids: CASSAGTGNRGANVLTF. The DNA for the CDR3 is TGTGCCAGCAGTGCAGGGACAGGTAATAGAGGGGCCAACGTCCTGACTTTC.

This chain connects TRBV5-1 to TRBJ2-3; D may be TRBD1 (5 bases). The CDR3 contains 14 residues. Trimming took 0 bases from V and 1 from J, leaving 6 bases between them. The germline V gene encodes CDR1 SGHRS and CDR2 YFSETQ. The CDR3 bases are TGCGCCAGCAGCTTGGGGGGCCGCACAGATACGCAGTATTTT. It translates to CASSLGGRTDTQYF.

This sequence joins TRBV20-1 and TRBJ1-2; D is unclear. The CDR3 has 9 residues. With 5 bases removed from V and 8 bases from J, the gap between germline ends came to 6 bases. Looked up from germline, CDR1 is DFQATT and CDR2 is SNEGSKA (reference sequence). As DNA, the CDR3 is TGCAGTGCTTTGAGCGGCTACACCTTC. Translated: CSALSGYTF.

This clone appeared a few times. The chain combines TRBV5-1 with TRBJ2-1, with D unresolved. Germline-derived CDR1 and CDR2 are SGHRS and YFSETQ. CDR3 size: 15 residues. Trimming pared 4 bases from V and 4 bases from J, leaving 15 bases between. CDR3 protein: CASSPDDWAYNEQFF. CDR3 sequence (DNA): TGCGCCAGCAGCCCCGATGATTGGGCATACAATGAGCAGTTCTTC.

The rearrangement joins TRBV25-1 to TRBJ1-2; D remains ambiguous. Looked up from germline, CDR1 is MGHDK and CDR2 is SYGVNS. Trimming cost V 2 bases and J 6 bases, with 13 bases left between them. CDR3 length: 14 residues. The CDR3 sequence is CASSERVGEDGYTF. Here the CDR3 DNA reads TGTGCCAGCAGTGAAAGGGTCGGGGAAGATGGCTACACCTTC.

This chain uses TRBV5-1 with TRBJ1-1; D not resolved. The CDR3 is 13 residues long. CDR1 SGHRS and CDR2 YFSETQ come from the germline V gene. V lost 4 bases to trimming and J lost 6 bases, with 13 bases between them. CDR3 nucleotide sequence: TGCGCCAGCAGCGCCGGAGAGGGAGCTGAAGCTTTCTTT. Translation gives CASSAGEGAEAFF.

This clone counts as medium-sized (0.01 to 0.1%). The chain employs TRBV4-3 and TRBJ2-3; D is ambiguous. CDR1 is LGHNA and CDR2 is YSLEER in the germline V gene. V dropped 0 bases and J dropped 4 bases, with 14 bases sitting between them. The CDR3 covers 16 residues. In DNA, the CDR3 is TGCGCCAGCAGCCAAGAGGAATCCCCTAGTGCAGATACGCAGTATTTT. Translated: CASSQEESPSADTQYF.

The chain links TRBV18 to TRBJ1-6; no clear D gene. The ends were cut back, 4 bases at V and 7 bases at J, with 11 bases in the middle. CDR3 length: 14 amino acids. Germline loops: CDR1 KGHSH, CDR2 LQKENI. This CDR3 is CASSLNTINSPLHF. As DNA, the CDR3 is TGTGCCAGCTCACTGAACACCATCAATTCACCCCTCCACTTT.

The chain employs TRBV5-1 and TRBJ2-2; 8 bases line up with TRBD2. Germline CDR1 SGHRS, CDR2 YFSETQ. Trimming took 1 base from V and 8 from J; bases not matched to a gene: 4. The CDR3 runs 14 residues. Written as DNA, the CDR3 is TGCGCCAGCAGCTTGTTGGGACTAGGTGGGGAGCTGTTTTTT. It codes for CASSLLGLGGELFF. The full variable domain, its missing parts supplied by reference TRBV5-1 and TRBJ2-2, is KAGVTQTPRYLIKTRGQQVTLSCSPISGHRSVSWYQQTPGQGLQFLFEYFSETQRNKGNFPGRFSGRQFSNSRSEMNVSTLELGDSALYLCASSLLGLGGELFFGEGSRLTVL.

CDR3 residues: CASTLVGKGIMNTEAFF. The CDR3 DNA sequence: TGTGCCAGCACCCTTGTCGGGAAGGGAATTATGAACACTGAAGCTTTCTTT. The chain has TRBV6-8 and TRBJ1-1, with D hard to call. Germline assignment: CDR1 MNHGY and CDR2 SAAAGT. This CDR3 is built from 17 residues. Trimming pared 7 bases from V and 0 bases from J, leaving 21 bases between.

This rearrangement joins TRBV4-3 to TRBJ2-5, with D unresolved. The DNA end is more similar to TRBJ2-7, so the J call may be wrong. The germline V gene has CDR1 LGHNA and CDR2 YSLEER. The CDR3 sequence is 14 residues long. The CDR3 reads CASSQEVLTYEQYF. CDR3 coding DNA: TGCGCCAGCAGCCAAGAGGTACTTACCTACGAGCAGTACTTC.

The J gene is TRBJ2-1, the V gene TRBV10-3, with D maybe TRBD1 (6 bases). V shed 4 bases and J shed 9 bases, with 22 bases lying between them. Germline assignment: CDR1 ENHRY and CDR2 SYGVKD. This CDR3 is built from 16 residues. Here the CDR3 reads CAISAMTGQNLGEQFF. The CDR3 DNA reads TGTGCCATCAGTGCCATGACAGGACAAAACCTGGGTGAGCAGTTCTTC.